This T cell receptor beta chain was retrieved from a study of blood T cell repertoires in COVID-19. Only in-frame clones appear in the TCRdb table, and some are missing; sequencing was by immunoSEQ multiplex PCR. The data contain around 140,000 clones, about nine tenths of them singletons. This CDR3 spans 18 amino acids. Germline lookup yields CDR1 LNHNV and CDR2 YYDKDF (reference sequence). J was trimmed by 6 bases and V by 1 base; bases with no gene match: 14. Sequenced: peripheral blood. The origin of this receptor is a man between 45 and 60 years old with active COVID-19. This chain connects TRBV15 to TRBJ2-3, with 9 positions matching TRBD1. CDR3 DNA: TGTGCCACCAGCAGAGGAGAACAGGGGGCAAGACTGAGGGATACGCAGTATTTT. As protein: CATSRGEQGARLRDTQYF.